Below, 16 T cell receptor beta chains from the same sample are listed, as sequenced in a study of cytomegalovirus exposure and HLA in healthy donors. 60 Vbeta and 13 Jbeta primers were used in PCR. Using immunoSEQ multiplex PCR, the repertoire was profiled, and TCRdb retains in-frame clones only, with some absent. The table has around 160,000 clones, around 84% seen once. What was sequenced was PBMCs. These receptors originate from a male donor in good health and CMV-seropositive.

V is TRBV28 and J is TRBJ2-7; 10 bases are shared with TRBD1. CDR1 and CDR2 (germline): MDHEN, SYDVKM. The CDR3 is 14 residues long. V shed 7 bases, J shed 2 bases, and the junction held 5 bases outside the gene matches. CDR3 amino acids: CASTPGTGAYEQYF. The CDR3 DNA is TGTGCCAGCACCCCCGGGACAGGGGCCTACGAGCAGTACTTC.

The CDR3 protein is CASSFLGLANTDTQYF. The CDR3 bases are TGTGCCAGCAGCTTCCTAGGACTAGCTAACACAGATACGCAGTATTTT. The J gene is TRBJ2-3, the V gene TRBV5-4, with 8 bases lining up with TRBD2. Germline-derived CDR1 and CDR2 are SGHNT and YYREEE (reference sequence). V dropped 2 bases and J dropped 2; count of bases not matched to a gene: 7. This CDR3 contains 16 residues.

This clone was seen a handful of times. The rearrangement joins TRBV27 to TRBJ1-2, with 8 bases identical to TRBD1. The junction had 2 bases not matched to a gene; V was cut back by 2 bases and J by 6 bases. The CDR3 runs to 13 residues. Germline V gene data show CDR1 as MNHEY and CDR2 as SMNVEV (reference sequence). The CDR3 coding sequence is TGTGCCAGCAGTTTAGCAGGGGGCCATGGCTACACCTTC. It yields the protein CASSLAGGHGYTF.

Only one count was recorded for this clone. The chain uses TRBV20-1 and TRBJ2-7; D unclear. Trimming took 0 bases from V and 4 from J, leaving 4 bases between them. Germline CDR1 DFQATT, CDR2 SNEGSKA (reference sequence). This CDR3 has 11 amino acids. The DNA of the CDR3 is TGCAGTGCTAGAGAGTCATACGAGCAGTACTTC. Translating gives CSARESYEQYF.

The rearrangement joins TRBV7-2 to TRBJ2-7, with 11 bases lining up with TRBD2. Germline lookup yields CDR1 SGHTA and CDR2 FQGNSA. The J segment lost 9 bases and the V segment lost 5 bases, leaving 6 bases of the junction unmatched. This CDR3 region has 13 residues. Here the CDR3 reads CASSPGLAGVQYF. The CDR3 DNA sequence: TGTGCCAGCAGCCCAGGACTAGCGGGTGTGCAGTACTTC.

J is TRBJ2-2 and V is TRBV6-6; D is perhaps TRBD1 (5 bases). V was trimmed by 5 bases and J by 7 bases, leaving 8 bases between them. This CDR3 is built from 12 residues. Germline loops: CDR1 MNHNY, CDR2 SVGAGI (reference sequence). CDR3 sequence reads: CASSQGLGELFF. The DNA for the CDR3 is TGTGCCAGCAGTCAGGGTCTCGGGGAGCTGTTTTTT.

This chain uses TRBV27 with TRBJ1-4; tentatively, D is TRBD1 (5 bases). Per germline, CDR1 MNHEY and CDR2 SMNVEV (reference sequence). V was shortened by 8 bases and J by 5 bases, with 12 bases between the two germline ends. This CDR3 has 13 amino acids. The CDR3 protein is CASSTVSNEKLFF. The CDR3 DNA reads as TGTGCCAGCTCGACAGTATCAAATGAAAAACTGTTTTTT.

The chain combines TRBV11-2 with TRBJ2-2; D is uncertain. The germline V gene encodes CDR1 SGHAT and CDR2 FQNNGV. Trimming removed 0 bases from V and 7 bases from J, with 6 bases in between. The length of the CDR3 is 13 residues. CDR3 sequence reads: CASSLENNGELFF. CDR3 DNA sequence: TGTGCCAGCAGCTTAGAAAATAACGGGGAGCTGTTTTTT. Full variable domain (missing parts from reference TRBV11-2 and TRBJ2-2): EAGVAQSPRYKIIEKRQSVAFWCNPISGHATLYWYQQILGQGPKLLIQFQNNGVVDDSQLPKDRFSAERLKGVDSTLKIQPAKLEDSAVYLCASSLENNGELFFGEGSRLTVL.

This clone appeared once. V is TRBV5-5 and J is TRBJ2-1, with 8 nucleotides matching TRBD2. CDR3 length equals 17 residues. Per germline, CDR1 SGHKS and CDR2 YYEKEE (reference sequence). Trimming cost V 4 bases and J 2 bases; bases outside gene matches: 11. CDR3 loop: CASSRGAGDPTYNEQFF. CDR3 DNA: TGTGCCAGCAGCCGCGGAGCGGGGGACCCCACCTACAATGAGCAGTTCTTC.

The V gene is TRBV7-8, the J gene TRBJ2-2; D is unresolved. The CDR3 totals 14 residues. Germline CDR1 reads SGHVS; CDR2 reads FQNEAQ. Trimming pared 5 bases from V and 7 bases from J, leaving 14 bases between. CDR3 DNA sequence: TGTGCCAGCAGCGCATTGGCCCTGATCGGGGAGCTGTTTTTT. Translation: CASSALALIGELFF.

This chain connects TRBV4-1 to TRBJ2-1, with 10 bases identical to TRBD2. CDR1 MGHRA and CDR2 YSYEKL come from the germline V gene. The CDR3 length is 15 residues. Trimming removed 1 base from V and 6 bases from J; junction bases left unmatched: 3. The CDR3 bases are TGCGCCAGCAGCCAAGGGCTAGCGGGGGCCAATGAGCAGTTCTTC. Residues: CASSQGLAGANEQFF.

This clone was picked up one time. V usage is TRBV2 and J usage is TRBJ2-1; D not resolved. The germline gives CDR1 SNHLY, CDR2 FYNNEI. This CDR3 contains 12 residues. V lost 6 bases, J lost 0 bases, and 3 bases lay in between. CDR3 bases: TGTGCCAGCAGGGCCTCCTACAATGAGCAGTTCTTC. Amino acids: CASRASYNEQFF. Looking up the rest from reference TRBV2 and TRBJ2-1 gives the full variable domain: EPEVTQTPSHQVTQMGQEVILRCVPISNHLYFYWYRQILGQKVEFLVSFYNNEISEKSEIFDDQFSVERPDGSNFTLKIRSTKLEDSAMYFCASRASYNEQFFGPGTRLTVL.

This clone has only one observation. V usage is TRBV5-4 and J usage is TRBJ2-1, with 7 bases identical to TRBD2. The CDR3 runs 12 residues. The germline V gene has CDR1 SGHNT and CDR2 YYREEE (reference sequence). The trim removed 7 bases at V and 8 bases at J, leaving 6 bases unmatched. For the CDR3, the DNA is TGTGCCAGCGGCGGGAGTGGGGATGAGCAGTTCTTC. It yields the protein CASGGSGDEQFF.

This chain joins TRBV7-9 and TRBJ1-5; perhaps TRBD1 as D (5 bases). Trimming cost V 1 base and J 7 bases, with 8 bases left between them. CDR1 is SEHNR and CDR2 is FQNEAQ in the germline V gene (reference sequence). The CDR3 consists of 13 residues. The CDR3 DNA reads TGTGCCAGCAGCTTAGACCAGGGACAGCCCCAGCATTTT. Residues: CASSLDQGQPQHF.

The rearrangement uses TRBV7-2 and TRBJ1-2; 8 nucleotides align to TRBD1. The V segment lost 5 bases and the J segment 7 bases; nucleotides outside the gene matches: 6. CDR1 is SGHTA and CDR2 is FQGNSA in the germline V gene. This CDR3 has 13 amino acids. The DNA for the CDR3 is TGTGCCAGCAGCCCCAGGGGGCTCGTTGGCTACACCTTC. Protein sequence: CASSPRGLVGYTF.

The chain couples TRBV6-1 to TRBJ1-4; D is perhaps TRBD1 (5 bases). This CDR3 has 16 residues. Trimming left V 2 bases short and J 3 bases short, with 13 bases between. Germline V gives CDR1 MNHNS, CDR2 SASEGT. The CDR3 region has the DNA TGTGCCAGCAGTGAAAGCCAGGGTTGGGCTAATGAAAAACTGTTTTTT. Amino acids: CASSESQGWANEKLFF.